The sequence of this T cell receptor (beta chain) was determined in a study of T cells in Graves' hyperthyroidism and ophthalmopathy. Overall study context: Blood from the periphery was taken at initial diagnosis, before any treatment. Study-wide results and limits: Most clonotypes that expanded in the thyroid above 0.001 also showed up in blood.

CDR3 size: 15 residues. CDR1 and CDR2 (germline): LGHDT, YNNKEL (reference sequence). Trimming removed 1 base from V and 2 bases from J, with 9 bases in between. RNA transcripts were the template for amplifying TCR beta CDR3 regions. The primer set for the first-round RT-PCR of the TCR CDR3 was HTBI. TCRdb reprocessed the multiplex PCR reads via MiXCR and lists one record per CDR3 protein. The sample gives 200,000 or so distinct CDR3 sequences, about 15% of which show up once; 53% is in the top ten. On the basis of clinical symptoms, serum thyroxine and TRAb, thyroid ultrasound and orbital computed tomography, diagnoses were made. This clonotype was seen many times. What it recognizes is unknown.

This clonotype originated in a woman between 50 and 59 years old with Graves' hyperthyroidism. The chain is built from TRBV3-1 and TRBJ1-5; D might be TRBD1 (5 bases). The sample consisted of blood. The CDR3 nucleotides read TGTGCCAGCAGCCAAGGGGGGGGTGGCAATCAGCCCCAGCATTTT. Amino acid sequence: CASSQGGGGNQPQHF. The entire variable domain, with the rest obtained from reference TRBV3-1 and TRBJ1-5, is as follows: DTAVSQTPKYLVTQMGNDKSIKCEQNLGHDTMYWYKQDSKKFLKIMFSYNNKELIINETVPNRFSPKSPDKAHLNLHINSLELGDSAVYFCASSQGGGGNQPQHFGDGTRLSIL.